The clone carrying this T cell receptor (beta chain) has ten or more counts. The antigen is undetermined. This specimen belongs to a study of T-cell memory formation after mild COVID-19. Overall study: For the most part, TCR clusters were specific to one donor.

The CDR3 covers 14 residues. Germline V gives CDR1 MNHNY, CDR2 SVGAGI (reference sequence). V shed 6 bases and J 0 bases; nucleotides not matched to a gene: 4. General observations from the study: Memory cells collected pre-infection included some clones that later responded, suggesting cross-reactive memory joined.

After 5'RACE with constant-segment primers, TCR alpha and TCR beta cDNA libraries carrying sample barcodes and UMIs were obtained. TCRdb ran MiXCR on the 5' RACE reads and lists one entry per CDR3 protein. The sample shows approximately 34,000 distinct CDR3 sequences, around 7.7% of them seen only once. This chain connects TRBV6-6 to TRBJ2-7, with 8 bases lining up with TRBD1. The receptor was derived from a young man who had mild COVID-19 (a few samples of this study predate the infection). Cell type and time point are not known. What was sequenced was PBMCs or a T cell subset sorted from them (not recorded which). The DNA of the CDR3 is TGTGCCAGCAGGTCCGGGACAGGCTCCTACGAGCAGTACTTC. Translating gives CASRSGTGSYEQYF.